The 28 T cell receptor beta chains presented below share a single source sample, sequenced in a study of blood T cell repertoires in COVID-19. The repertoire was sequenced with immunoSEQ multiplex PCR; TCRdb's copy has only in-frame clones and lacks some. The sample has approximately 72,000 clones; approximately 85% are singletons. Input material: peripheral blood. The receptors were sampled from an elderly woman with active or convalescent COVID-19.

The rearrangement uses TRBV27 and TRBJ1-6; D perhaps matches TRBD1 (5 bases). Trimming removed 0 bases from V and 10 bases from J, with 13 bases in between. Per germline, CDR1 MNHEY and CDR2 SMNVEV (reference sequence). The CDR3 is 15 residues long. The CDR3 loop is CASSLSGRVGSPLHF. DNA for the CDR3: TGTGCCAGCAGTTTATCGGGCAGGGTGGGCTCACCCCTCCACTTT.

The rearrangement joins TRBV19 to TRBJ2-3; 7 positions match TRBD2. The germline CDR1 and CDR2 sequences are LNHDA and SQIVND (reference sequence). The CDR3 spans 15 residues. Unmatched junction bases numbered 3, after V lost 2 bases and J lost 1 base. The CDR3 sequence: CASSINRGGTDTQYF. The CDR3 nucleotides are TGTGCCAGTAGTATAAACCGGGGGGGCACAGATACGCAGTATTTT.

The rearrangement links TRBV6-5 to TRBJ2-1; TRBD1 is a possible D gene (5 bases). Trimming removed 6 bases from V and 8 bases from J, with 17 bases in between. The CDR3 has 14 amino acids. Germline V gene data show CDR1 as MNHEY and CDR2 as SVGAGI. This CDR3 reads CASSFRDSVDEQFF. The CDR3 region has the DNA TGTGCCAGCAGCTTCAGGGATTCCGTGGATGAGCAGTTCTTC.

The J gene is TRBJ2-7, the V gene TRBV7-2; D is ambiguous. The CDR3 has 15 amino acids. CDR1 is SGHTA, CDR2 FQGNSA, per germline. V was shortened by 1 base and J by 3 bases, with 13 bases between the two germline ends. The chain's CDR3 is CASSLEENPLYEQYF. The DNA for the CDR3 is TGTGCCAGCAGCTTAGAGGAGAATCCCCTCTACGAGCAGTACTTC. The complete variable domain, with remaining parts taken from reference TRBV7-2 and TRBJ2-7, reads GAGVSQSPSNKVTEKGKDVELRCDPISGHTALYWYRQSLGQGLEFLIYFQGNSAPDKSGLPSDRFSAERTGGSVSTLTIQRTQQEDSAVYLCASSLEENPLYEQYFGPGTRLTVT.

In DNA, the CDR3 is TGTGCCACCAGCCCTTTCACCGGGGAGCTGTTTTTT. Protein sequence: CATSPFTGELFF. The rearrangement uses TRBV15 and TRBJ2-2, with no clear D. The CDR3 covers 12 residues. V lost 5 bases and J 4 bases, leaving 5 bases between the germline ends. Germline CDR1 and CDR2: LNHNV and YYDKDF (reference sequence).

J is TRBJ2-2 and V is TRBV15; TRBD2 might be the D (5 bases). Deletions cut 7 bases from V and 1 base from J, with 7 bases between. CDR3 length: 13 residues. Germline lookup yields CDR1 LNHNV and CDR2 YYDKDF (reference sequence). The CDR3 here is CATTEGNTGELFF. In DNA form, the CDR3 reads TGTGCCACCACCGAGGGGAACACCGGGGAGCTGTTTTTT.

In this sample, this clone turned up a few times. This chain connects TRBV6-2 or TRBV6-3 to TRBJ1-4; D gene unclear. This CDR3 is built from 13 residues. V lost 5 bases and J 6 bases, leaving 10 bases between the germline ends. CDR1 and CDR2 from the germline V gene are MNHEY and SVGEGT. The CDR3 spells CASSTGSYEKLFF. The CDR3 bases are TGTGCCAGCAGTACGGGAAGTTATGAAAAACTGTTTTTT.

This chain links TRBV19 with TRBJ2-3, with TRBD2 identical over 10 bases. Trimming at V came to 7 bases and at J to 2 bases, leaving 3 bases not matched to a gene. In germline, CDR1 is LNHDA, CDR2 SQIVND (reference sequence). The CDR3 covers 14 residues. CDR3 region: CASTSGGDTDTQYF. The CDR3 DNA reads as TGTGCCAGTACTAGCGGGGGAGACACAGATACGCAGTATTTT.

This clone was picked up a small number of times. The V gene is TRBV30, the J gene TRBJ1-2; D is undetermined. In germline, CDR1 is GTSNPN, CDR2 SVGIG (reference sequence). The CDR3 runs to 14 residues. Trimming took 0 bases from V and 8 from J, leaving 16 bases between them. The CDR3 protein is CAWSVNVPSVGYTF. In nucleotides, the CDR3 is TGTGCCTGGAGTGTAAATGTCCCCTCAGTGGGCTACACCTTC.

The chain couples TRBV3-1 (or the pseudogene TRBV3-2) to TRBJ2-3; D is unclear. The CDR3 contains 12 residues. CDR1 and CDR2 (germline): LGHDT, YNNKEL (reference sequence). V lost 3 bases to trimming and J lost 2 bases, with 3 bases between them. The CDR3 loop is CASSQYTDTQYF. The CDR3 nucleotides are TGTGCCAGCAGCCAGTACACAGATACGCAGTATTTT.

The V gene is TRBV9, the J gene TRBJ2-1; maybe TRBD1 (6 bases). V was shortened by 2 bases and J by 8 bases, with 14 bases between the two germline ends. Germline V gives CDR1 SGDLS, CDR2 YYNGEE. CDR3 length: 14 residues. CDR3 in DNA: TGTGCCAGCAGCGTGGATCTTCAGGGGCATGAGCAGTTCTTC. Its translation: CASSVDLQGHEQFF.

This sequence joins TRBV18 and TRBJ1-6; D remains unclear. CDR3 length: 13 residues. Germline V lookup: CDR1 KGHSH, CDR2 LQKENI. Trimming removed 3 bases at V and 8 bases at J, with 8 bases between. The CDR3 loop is CASSPTADSPLHF. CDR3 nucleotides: TGTGCCAGCTCACCCACCGCGGATTCACCCCTCCACTTT.

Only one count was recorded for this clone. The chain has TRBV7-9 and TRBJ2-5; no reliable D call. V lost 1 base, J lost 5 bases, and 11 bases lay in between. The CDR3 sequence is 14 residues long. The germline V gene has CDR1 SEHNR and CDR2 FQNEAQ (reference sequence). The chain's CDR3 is CASSLDGARETQYF. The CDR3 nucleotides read TGTGCCAGCAGCTTAGACGGTGCCCGGGAGACCCAGTACTTC.

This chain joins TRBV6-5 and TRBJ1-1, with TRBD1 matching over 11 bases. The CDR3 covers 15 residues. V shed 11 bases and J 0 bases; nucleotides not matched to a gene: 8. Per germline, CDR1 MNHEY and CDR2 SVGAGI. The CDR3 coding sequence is TGTGCCGTCCCCGGGACAGGGGGGGTGAACACTGAAGCTTTCTTT. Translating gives CAVPGTGGVNTEAFF.

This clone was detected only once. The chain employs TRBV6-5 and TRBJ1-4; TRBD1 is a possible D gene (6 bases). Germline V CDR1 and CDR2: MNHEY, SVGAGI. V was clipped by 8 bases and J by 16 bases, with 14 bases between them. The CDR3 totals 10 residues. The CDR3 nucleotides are TGTGCCAGCGTGGGGACATACTGGTTTTTT. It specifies CASVGTYWFF.

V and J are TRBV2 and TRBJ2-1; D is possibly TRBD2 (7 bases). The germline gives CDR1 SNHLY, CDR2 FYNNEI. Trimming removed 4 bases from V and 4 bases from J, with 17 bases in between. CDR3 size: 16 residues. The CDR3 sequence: CASSGRGAEFYNEQFF. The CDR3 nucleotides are TGTGCCAGCAGTGGTCGGGGGGCCGAATTTTACAATGAGCAGTTCTTC.

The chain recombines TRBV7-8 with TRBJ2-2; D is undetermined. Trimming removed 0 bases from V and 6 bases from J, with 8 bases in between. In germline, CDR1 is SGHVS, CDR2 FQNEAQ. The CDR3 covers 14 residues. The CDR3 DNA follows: TGTGCCAGCAGCTTAGCGAGGTCCGCCGGGGAGCTGTTTTTT. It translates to CASSLARSAGELFF.

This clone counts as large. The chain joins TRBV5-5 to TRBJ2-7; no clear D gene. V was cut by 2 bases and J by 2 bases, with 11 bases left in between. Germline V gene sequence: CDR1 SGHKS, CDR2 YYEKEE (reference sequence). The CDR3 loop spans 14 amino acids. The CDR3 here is CASSFHRNPYEQYF. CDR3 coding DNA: TGTGCCAGCAGCTTTCATAGAAACCCCTACGAGCAGTACTTC.

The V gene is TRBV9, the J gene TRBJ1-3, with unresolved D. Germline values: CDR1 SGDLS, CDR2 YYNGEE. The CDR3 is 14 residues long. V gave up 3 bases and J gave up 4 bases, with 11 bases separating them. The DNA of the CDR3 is TGTGCCAGCAGCGCGGGAGACGGGGGAAACACCATATATTTT. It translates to CASSAGDGGNTIYF.

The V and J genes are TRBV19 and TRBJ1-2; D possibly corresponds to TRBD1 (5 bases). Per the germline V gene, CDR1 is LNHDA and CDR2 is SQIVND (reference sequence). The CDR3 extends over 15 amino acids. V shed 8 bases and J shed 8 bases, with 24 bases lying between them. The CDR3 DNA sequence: TGTGCCAGTTCCGGGACTGGTGGCAAAAGTTTGGGCTACACCTTC. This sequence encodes CASSGTGGKSLGYTF.

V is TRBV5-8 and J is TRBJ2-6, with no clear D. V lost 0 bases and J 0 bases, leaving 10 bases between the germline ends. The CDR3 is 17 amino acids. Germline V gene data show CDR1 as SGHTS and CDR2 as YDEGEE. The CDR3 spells CASSLVLPGSGANVLTF. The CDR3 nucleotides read TGTGCCAGCAGCTTGGTTCTACCCGGCTCTGGGGCCAACGTCCTGACTTTC.

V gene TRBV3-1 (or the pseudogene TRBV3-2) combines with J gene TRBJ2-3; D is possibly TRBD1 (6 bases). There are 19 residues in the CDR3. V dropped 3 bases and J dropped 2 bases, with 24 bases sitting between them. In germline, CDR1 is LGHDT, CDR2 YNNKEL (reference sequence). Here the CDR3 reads CASSQKGKLAGANTDTQYF. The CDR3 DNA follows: TGTGCCAGCAGCCAGAAGGGCAAGCTCGCAGGGGCTAACACAGATACGCAGTATTTT.

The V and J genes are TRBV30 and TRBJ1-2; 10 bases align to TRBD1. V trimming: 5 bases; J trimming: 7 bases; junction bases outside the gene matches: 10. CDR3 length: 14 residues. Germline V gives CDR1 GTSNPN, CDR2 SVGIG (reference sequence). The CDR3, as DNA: TGTGCCTGGTCCCTCGGGACAGGGGATCCTGGCTACACCTTC. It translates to CAWSLGTGDPGYTF.

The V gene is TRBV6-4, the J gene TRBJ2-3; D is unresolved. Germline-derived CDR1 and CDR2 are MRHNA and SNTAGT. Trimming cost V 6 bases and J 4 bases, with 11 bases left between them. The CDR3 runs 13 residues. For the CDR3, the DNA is TGTGCCAGCAGGGACCCTTTCCCAGATACGCAGTATTTT. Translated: CASRDPFPDTQYF.

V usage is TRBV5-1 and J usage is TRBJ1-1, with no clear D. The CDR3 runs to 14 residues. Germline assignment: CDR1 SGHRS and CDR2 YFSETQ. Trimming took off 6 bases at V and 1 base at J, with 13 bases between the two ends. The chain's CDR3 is CASTVGQENTEAFF. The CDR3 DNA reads TGCGCCAGCACCGTTGGGCAGGAGAACACTGAAGCTTTCTTT.

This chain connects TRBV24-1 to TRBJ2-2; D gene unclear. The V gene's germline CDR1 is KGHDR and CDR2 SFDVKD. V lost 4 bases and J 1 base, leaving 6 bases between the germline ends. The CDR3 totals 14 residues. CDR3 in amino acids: CATSEGRNTGELFF. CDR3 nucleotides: TGTGCCACCAGTGAGGGCAGGAACACCGGGGAGCTGTTTTTT.

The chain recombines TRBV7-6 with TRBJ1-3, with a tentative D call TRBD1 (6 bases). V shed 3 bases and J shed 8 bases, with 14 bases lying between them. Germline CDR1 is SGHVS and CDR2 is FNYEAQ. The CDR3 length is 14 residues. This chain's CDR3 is CASSLYRAEDTIYF. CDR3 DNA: TGTGCCAGCAGCTTGTACAGGGCGGAGGACACCATATATTTT.

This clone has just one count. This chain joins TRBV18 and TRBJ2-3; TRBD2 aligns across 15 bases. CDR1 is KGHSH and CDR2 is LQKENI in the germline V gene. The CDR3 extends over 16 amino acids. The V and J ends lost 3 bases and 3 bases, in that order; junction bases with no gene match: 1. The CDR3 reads CASSPGLAGGTDTQYF. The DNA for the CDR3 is TGTGCCAGCTCACCGGGACTAGCGGGGGGTACAGATACGCAGTATTTT. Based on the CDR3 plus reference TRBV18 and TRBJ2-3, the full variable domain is NAGVMQNPRHLVRRRGQEARLRCSPMKGHSHVYWYRQLPEEGLKFMVYLQKENIIDESGMPKERFSAEFPKEGPSILRIQQVVRGDSAAYFCASSPGLAGGTDTQYFGPGTRLTVL.